Each of the 7 T cell receptor beta chains below was sequenced from the same sample in a study of Ad26.COV2.S vaccination and SARS-CoV-2 variants (dated by TCRdb to about 2021). The method was the immunoSEQ multiplex PCR assay. Not all clones reach the TCRdb copy of this immuneACCESS table, which keeps in-frame sequences only. Checked studies attribute under half of the gap to unresolved V genes and leave the rest unexplained. The sample table shows a few hundred thousand clones, and around nine tenths are seen once. Of the sample, over 1.5% falls within the top ten clones. The treatment or condition label, as the study defines it: about 20 received Ad26.COV2.S at low or high dose, single or two shots; roughly five received placebo; per-sample allocation not given. For vaccine and placebo recipients, repertoires were sequenced using samples collected on day 63 after the first injection. The sample here was peripheral blood, taken in a trial of Ad26.COV2.S vaccine versus placebo. The receptors come from a person aged 18-60 years who received the Ad26.COV2.S COVID-19 vaccine or a placebo.

The chain has TRBV28 and TRBJ1-1; D is undetermined. The V end was cut by 6 bases, the J end by 8 bases, with 10 bases between. Germline assignment: CDR1 MDHEN and CDR2 SYDVKM. This CDR3 is 11 amino acids long. Written as DNA, the CDR3 is TGTGCCAGCAGCAACCCAGGAGAAGCTTTCTTT. This translates into CASSNPGEAFF.

This sequence joins TRBV2 and TRBJ1-2, with 9 bases identical to TRBD1. Germline V gene lookup returns CDR1 SNHLY and CDR2 FYNNEI. V shed 2 bases, J shed 5 bases, and the junction held 12 bases outside the gene matches. CDR3 length equals 17 residues. CDR3 bases: TGTGCCAGCAGTGAATCGGTCGGGACAGGGAATGTTTATGGCTACACCTTC. It is translated as CASSESVGTGNVYGYTF.

This rearrangement joins TRBV4-2 to TRBJ2-3; D is possibly TRBD2 (7 bases). This CDR3 comprises 19 residues. Germline V CDR1 and CDR2: LGHNA, YNFKEQ. With 0 bases removed from V and 4 bases from J, the gap between germline ends came to 23 bases. CDR3 amino acids: CASSQDPVGGVGSPDTQYF. In DNA form, the CDR3 reads TGTGCCAGCAGCCAAGATCCTGTAGGGGGGGTAGGTAGTCCAGATACGCAGTATTTT.

The chain is built from TRBV30 and TRBJ2-5; 9 bases agree with TRBD1. CDR1 GTSNPN and CDR2 SVGIG come from the germline V gene (reference sequence). J gave up 5 bases and V 3 bases, and 4 bases lay outside the gene matches. This CDR3 region has 13 residues. In DNA form, the CDR3 reads TGTGCCTGGAGAACAGGGGGCGTTGAGACCCAGTACTTC. Protein product: CAWRTGGVETQYF.

The chain is built from TRBV15 and TRBJ2-1; 7 bases are shared with TRBD2. Germline values: CDR1 LNHNV, CDR2 YYDKDF (reference sequence). This CDR3 has 16 residues. The junction had 9 bases not matched to a gene; V was cut back by 1 base and J by 6 bases. DNA of the CDR3: TGTGCCACCAGCAGAGGAACTCTAGCGGTGGTCAATGAGCAGTTCTTC. This encodes CATSRGTLAVVNEQFF.

This rearrangement joins TRBV7-2 to TRBJ2-1; TRBD2 agrees at 10 bases. J was trimmed by 15 bases and V by 5 bases; bases with no gene match: 13. The CDR3 runs to 14 residues. Germline CDR1 and CDR2: SGHTA and FQGNSA. CDR3 in DNA: TGTGCCAGCAGCCGTCTAGCGGGAGTTGAAGGGGGGTTCTTC. Its translation is CASSRLAGVEGGFF.

The genes are TRBV15 and TRBJ2-5; 7 positions agree with TRBD2. This CDR3 is 15 amino acids long. The V gene end was trimmed by 7 bases and the J gene end by 4 bases; junction bases not matched to a gene: 12. Germline-derived CDR1 and CDR2 are LNHNV and YYDKDF (reference sequence). The CDR3 is CATTIRREGRETQYF. CDR3 nucleotides: TGTGCCACCACCATCCGCAGGGAGGGTAGAGAGACCCAGTACTTC.